This T cell receptor beta chain was captured by sequencing in a study of cytomegalovirus exposure and HLA in healthy donors. Study-level background: The study placed around 80% of its approximately 430 genotyped donors in the Caucasian-associated ancestry cluster.

This clone has only a few counts. As yet, its antigen is unknown. The CDR3 is made up of 14 amino acids. The germline V gene encodes CDR1 SEHNR and CDR2 FQNEAQ (reference sequence). Trimming removed 4 bases from V and 8 bases from J; junction bases left unmatched: 5. PCR amplification relied on 60 Vbeta primers (plus 13 Jbeta primers). Only in-frame clones appear in the TCRdb table, and some are missing; sequencing was by immunoSEQ multiplex PCR. The repertoire includes about 110,000 clones, 55% to 80% of them detected once, and roughly 2% sits in the top ten. Points from the study as a whole: The authors later linked a missense DCLRE1C variant to TCR beta V- and J-gene trimming. What TCR beta sequences reportedly achieved was accurate prediction of HLA-A and HLA-B alleles in most subjects. Earlier analysis yielded a pattern in which most TCR beta V segments were productive about 90% or about 30% of the time.

Input material: PBMCs. The sequence was obtained from a woman aged 25 to 39 in good health and CMV-seronegative. The chain combines TRBV7-9 with TRBJ1-2; 12 bases line up with TRBD1. The DNA of the CDR3 is TGTGCCAGCAGCTCGGGACAGGGGGCGCACGGCTACACCTTC. Translation: CASSSGQGAHGYTF. Variable domain in full (rest from reference TRBV7-9 and TRBJ1-2): DTGVSQNPRHKITKRGQNVTFRCDPISEHNRLYWYRQTLGQGPEFLTYFQNEAQLEKSRLLSDRFSAERPKGSFSTLEIQRTEQGDSAMYLCASSSGQGAHGYTFGSGTRLTVV.